This TCR beta chain was captured by sequencing in a study of blood T cell repertoires in COVID-19. About the study: Spain, Italy and the United States supplied samples that represented acute and convalescent COVID-19. Sources were T cells, B-cell-depleted T cells, or PBMCs; the material itself was cDNA or gDNA.

Clones were read by immunoSEQ multiplex PCR, and TCRdb kept only the in-frame ones, dropping some. This sample yields more than 200,000 clones, of which about four fifths are seen a single time; roughly 8.7% belongs to the top ten. J was trimmed by 6 bases and V by 2 bases; bases with no gene match: 1. The CDR3 covers 14 residues. Germline V lookup: CDR1 SGHTA, CDR2 FQGTGA. What was sequenced was peripheral blood. The sequence derives from a man between 35 and 55 years old with active or convalescent COVID-19. V and J are TRBV7-3 and TRBJ1-1; 12 bases line up with TRBD1. CDR3 in amino acids: CASSLGTGGAEAFF. CDR3 coding DNA: TGTGCCAGCAGCTTAGGGACAGGGGGCGCTGAAGCTTTCTTT.